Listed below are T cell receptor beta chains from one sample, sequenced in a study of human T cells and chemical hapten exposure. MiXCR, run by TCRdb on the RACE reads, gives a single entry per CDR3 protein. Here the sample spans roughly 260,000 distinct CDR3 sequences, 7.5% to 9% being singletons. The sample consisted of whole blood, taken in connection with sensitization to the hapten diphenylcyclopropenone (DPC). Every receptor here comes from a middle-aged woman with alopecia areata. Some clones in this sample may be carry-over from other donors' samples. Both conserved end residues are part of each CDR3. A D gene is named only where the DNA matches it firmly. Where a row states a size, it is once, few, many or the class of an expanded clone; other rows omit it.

TGTGCCAGCAGTGCCTCACCGGGACAGGGGGCGTCTGAAGCTTTCTTT	CASSASPGQGASEAFF	TRBV6-4	many	TRBJ1-1	TRBD1
TGTGCCACCAGTGATTTGTATCCCGGGGAGCTGTTTTTT	CATSDLYPGELFF	TRBV24-1	few	TRBJ2-2	.
TGTGCCAGCAGCCGTGGAAAGGGGCTCTTGAGGAGCTCCTACGAGCAGTACTTC	CASSRGKGLLRSSYEQYF	TRBV14	few	TRBJ2-7	.
TGCGCCAGCAACCAAGACATGAACACCGGGGAGCTGTTTTTT	CASNQDMNTGELFF	TRBV5-1	.	TRBJ2-2	.
TGTGCCAGCAGTGGGGGGAGGGATCAGTACTTC	CASSGGRDQYF	TRBV6-5	.	TRBJ2-4	TRBD2
TGCGCCAGCAGCCAAGAGTCTAGCGGGAGGGCCTATTATCTTCGGGATACGCAGTATTTT	CASSQESSGRAYYLRDTQYF	TRBV4-1	few	TRBJ2-3	TRBD2
TGTGCCAGCTCCCTGGGGGTGAGCGGAAGCTACAATGAGCAGTTCTTC	CASSLGVSGSYNEQFF	TRBV12-3/TRBV12-4	few	TRBJ2-1	.
TGCAGTGCTAGAGATCGGGGTGGTAGCGGGACGTACGAGCAGTACTTC	CSARDRGGSGTYEQYF	TRBV20-1	.	TRBJ2-7	TRBD2
TGTGCCAGCATCCTTTCCGGGGCGGGACTAGCCGGCGAGCAGTACTTC	CASILSGAGLAGEQYF	TRBV28	.	TRBJ2-7	TRBD2
TGTGCCAGCAGCCCCCAGGTTATGGCTGGCCCCGATACGCAGTATTTT	CASSPQVMAGPDTQYF	TRBV9	.	TRBJ2-3	.
TGTGCCAGCAGCTTAGGGGTTCGCACCGGGGAGCTGTTTTTT	CASSLGVRTGELFF	TRBV11-3	many	TRBJ2-2	.
TGTGCCAGCAGCTTAAAACTGAAGCTGGTCACAGATACGCAGTATTTT	CASSLKLKLVTDTQYF	TRBV11-2	few	TRBJ2-3	.
TGTGCCAGCAGTTGGCAGGGCCTCACTGAAGCTTTCTTT	CASSWQGLTEAFF	TRBV6-2/TRBV6-3	few	TRBJ1-1	.
TGTGCCAGCAGCTTGGTTCGGGGGCGAGACTACTCCAATGAGCAGTTCTTC	CASSLVRGRDYSNEQFF	TRBV7-2	.	TRBJ2-1	.